The 10 T cell receptor beta chains listed next were all sequenced from one sample in a study of glioma-infiltrating T cells after dendritic cell vaccination. Repertoires were generated with immunoSEQ multiplex PCR, while TCRdb's copy carries only in-frame clones and drops some. The sample lists tens of thousands of clones; approximately 80% were seen once. The sequencing used blood, collected before dendritic cell vaccination. These receptors all come from a human donor with glioblastoma.

The chain recombines TRBV7-2 with TRBJ2-7, with TRBD2 matching over 13 bases. The germline V gene has CDR1 SGHTA and CDR2 FQGNSA. The CDR3 has 14 residues. Trimming at V came to 3 bases and at J to 5 bases, leaving 1 base not matched to a gene. The CDR3 DNA reads TGTGCCAGCAGCTTTGGACTAGCGGGGGACGAGCAGTACTTC. Protein product: CASSFGLAGDEQYF.

The chain has TRBV5-8 and TRBJ1-5, with D uncertain. Trimming removed 4 bases at V and 0 bases at J, with 14 bases between. The CDR3 length is 16 residues. Germline V gene sequence: CDR1 SGHTS, CDR2 YDEGEE. The DNA of the CDR3 is TGTGCCAGCAGCCGCTCGCTAGGATATAGCAATCAGCCCCAGCATTTT. Translating gives CASSRSLGYSNQPQHF.

This chain links TRBV4-1 with TRBJ1-1; D is perhaps TRBD1 (5 bases). This CDR3 region has 15 residues. The V gene lost 3 bases and the J gene lost 0 bases, with 11 bases spanning the gap. The germline gives CDR1 MGHRA, CDR2 YSYEKL. CDR3 in DNA: TGCGCCAGCAGCCAGACGGAGGGGCTGAACACTGAAGCTTTCTTT. Residues: CASSQTEGLNTEAFF.

The chain combines TRBV2 with TRBJ1-4; 7 bases align to TRBD1. The CDR3 contains 13 residues. CDR1 SNHLY and CDR2 FYNNEI come from the germline V gene. J gave up 5 bases and V 7 bases, and 4 bases lay outside the gene matches. The CDR3 region is CASIDRANEKLFF. The CDR3 nucleotides read TGTGCCAGCATAGACAGGGCGAATGAAAAACTGTTTTTT.

The chain recombines TRBV9 with TRBJ2-7; 7 bases agree with TRBD1. This CDR3 is 15 amino acids long. The germline V gene encodes CDR1 SGDLS and CDR2 YYNGEE. V lost 3 bases to trimming and J lost 6 bases; unmatched junction nucleotides: 12. The CDR3 region has the DNA TGTGCCAGCAGCGCCGTGGGGACAGTGAATCCCGAGCAGTACGTC. Protein: CASSAVGTVNPEQYV.

The V and J genes are TRBV7-9 and TRBJ1-4; TRBD1 might be the D (6 bases). Between the trimmed V and J ends, which lost 3 bases and 3 bases, there was a span of 8 bases. This CDR3 region has 14 residues. The V gene's germline CDR1 is SEHNR and CDR2 FQNEAQ (reference sequence). CDR3 loop: CASSLGAANEKLFF. Written as DNA, the CDR3 is TGTGCCAGCAGCTTGGGGGCGGCTAATGAAAAACTGTTTTTT.

The chain links TRBV15 to TRBJ2-7; 7 positions match TRBD1. CDR1 and CDR2 (germline): LNHNV, YYDKDF (reference sequence). The V and J ends lost 0 bases and 0 bases, in that order; junction bases with no gene match: 5. This CDR3 is 16 amino acids long. DNA for the CDR3: TGTGCCACCAGCAGAGATCGAGGGACAGCCTCCTACGAGCAGTACGTC. Its translation: CATSRDRGTASYEQYV.

This clone has only a few counts. The chain is built from TRBV7-2 and TRBJ2-7; TRBD1 aligns across 7 bases. The CDR3 has 13 amino acids. The V segment lost 4 bases and the J segment 3 bases; nucleotides outside the gene matches: 3. Germline values: CDR1 SGHTA, CDR2 FQGNSA. CDR3 in DNA: TGTGCCAGCAGCTACAGGGGCAGCTACGAGCAGTACGTC. It encodes CASSYRGSYEQYV.

The chain links TRBV10-3 to TRBJ1-5; 11 bases map to TRBD1. Losses at the gene ends were 10 bases for V and 2 bases for J; bases not matched to a gene: 7. CDR3 length: 15 residues. The germline gives CDR1 ENHRY, CDR2 SYGVKD. The CDR3: CATYPGQGGNQPQHF. CDR3 nucleotide sequence: TGTGCCACGTACCCGGGACAGGGGGGCAATCAGCCCCAGCATTTT.

The J gene is TRBJ1-4, the V gene TRBV5-1; tentatively, D is TRBD1 (5 bases). This CDR3 spans 15 amino acids. Germline values: CDR1 SGHRS, CDR2 YFSETQ. V lost 3 bases and J 3 bases, leaving 12 bases between the germline ends. The CDR3 loop is CASSYNDSPNEKLFF. CDR3 sequence (DNA): TGCGCCAGCAGCTACAACGACAGCCCTAATGAAAAACTGTTTTTT. Drawing the rest from reference TRBV5-1 and TRBJ1-4, the complete variable domain is KAGVTQTPRYLIKTRGQQVTLSCSPISGHRSVSWYQQTPGQGLQFLFEYFSETQRNKGNFPGRFSGRQFSNSRSEMNVSTLELGDSALYLCASSYNDSPNEKLFFGSGTQLSVL.